Listed below are T cell receptor beta chains from one sample, sequenced in a study of cytomegalovirus exposure and HLA in healthy donors. Libraries were prepared by immunoSEQ multiplex PCR; TCRdb keeps only in-frame clonotypes and omits some of them. Counted here are 210,000 or so clones, over 70% occurring once; the ten biggest clones make up over 1%. The sample comprised PBMCs. Source of these receptors: a man aged 30 to 39 in good health and CMV-seronegative. CDR3s include the opening cysteine and the closing phenylalanine or tryptophan. D genes are given only for firm matches. A clone size is listed for some rows: how often the clone was seen (once, few, many), or a class if it is expanded.

V gene	D gene	J gene	clone size	CDR3 protein	CDR3 DNA
TRBV7-9	-	TRBJ1-2	-	CASSFLVENYGYTF	TGTGCCAGCAGCTTCCTTGTAGAGAACTATGGCTACACCTTC
TRBV19	-	TRBJ1-5	-	CASSIVGASNQPQHF	TGTGCCAGTAGTATAGTAGGGGCGAGCAATCAGCCCCAGCATTTT
TRBV5-6	TRBD2	TRBJ2-6	-	CASSSVTSGAAGANVLTF	TGTGCCAGCAGCTCGGTGACTAGCGGGGCCGCCGGGGCCAACGTCCTGACTTTC
TRBV5-4	TRBD1	TRBJ2-1	few	CASSANRGYNEQFF	TGTGCCAGCAGCGCCAACAGGGGATACAATGAGCAGTTCTTC
TRBV19	-	TRBJ2-3	-	CASSIRGLSTDTQYF	TGTGCCAGTAGTATACGAGGGCTCAGCACAGATACGCAGTATTTT
TRBV12-2	-	TRBJ2-1	-	CASRLVDSVIKRDLEQFF	TGTGCAAGTCGCTTAGTTGACAGCGTAATCAAGCGGGACCTTGAGCAGTTCTTC
TRBV6-1	TRBD2	TRBJ2-7	-	CASSGIAGGPHEQYF	TGTGCCAGCAGTGGAATAGCGGGAGGACCCCACGAGCAGTACTTC
TRBV29-1	-	TRBJ2-7	-	CSVERGTYEQYF	TGCAGCGTTGAAAGGGGGACCTACGAGCAGTACTTC
TRBV14	-	TRBJ2-1	once	CASSGGATANNEQFF	TGTGCCAGCAGCGGGGGGGCCACCGCAAACAATGAGCAGTTCTTC
TRBV28	TRBD1	TRBJ2-5	-	CASSVTGTGGEQYF	TGTGCCAGCAGTGTCACCGGGACAGGGGGAGAGCAGTACTTC
TRBV18	TRBD2	TRBJ2-5	few	CASSLGPSGVSGTQYF	TGTGCCAGCTCATTGGGACCAAGCGGGGTTTCTGGGACCCAGTACTTC
TRBV7-8	-	TRBJ2-3	-	CASSFKRAPGDTQYF	TGTGCCAGCAGCTTCAAGCGGGCCCCCGGGGATACGCAGTATTTT
TRBV7-9	TRBD1	TRBJ2-7	-	CASTRDSHYEQYF	TGTGCCAGCACTCGGGACAGCCACTACGAGCAGTACTTC
TRBV30	-	TRBJ1-2	-	CAGQGNNYGYTF	TGTGCGGGGCAGGGGAATAACTATGGCTACACCTTC
TRBV6-1	-	TRBJ1-2	few	CASSDVGHPTF	TGTGCCAGCAGTGACGTGGGACATCCCACCTTC